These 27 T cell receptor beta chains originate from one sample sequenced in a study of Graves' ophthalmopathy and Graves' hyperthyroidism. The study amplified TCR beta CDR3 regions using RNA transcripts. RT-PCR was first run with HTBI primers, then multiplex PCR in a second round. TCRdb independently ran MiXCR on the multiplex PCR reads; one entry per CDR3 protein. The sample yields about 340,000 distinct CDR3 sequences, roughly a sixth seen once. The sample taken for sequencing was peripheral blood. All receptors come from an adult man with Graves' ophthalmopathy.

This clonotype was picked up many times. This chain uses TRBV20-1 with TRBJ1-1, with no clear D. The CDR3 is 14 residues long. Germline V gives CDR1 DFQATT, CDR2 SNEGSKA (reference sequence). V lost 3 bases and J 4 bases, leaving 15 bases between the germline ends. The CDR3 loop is CSASWQEGPTEAFF. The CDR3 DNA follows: TGCAGTGCTAGTTGGCAGGAGGGTCCCACTGAAGCTTTCTTT.

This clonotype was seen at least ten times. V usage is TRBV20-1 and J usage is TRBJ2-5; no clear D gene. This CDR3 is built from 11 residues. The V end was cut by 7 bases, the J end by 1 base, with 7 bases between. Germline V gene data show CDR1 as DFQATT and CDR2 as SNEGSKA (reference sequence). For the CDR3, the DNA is TGCAGTGAGGATATCCAAGAGACCCAGTACTTC. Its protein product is CSEDIQETQYF.

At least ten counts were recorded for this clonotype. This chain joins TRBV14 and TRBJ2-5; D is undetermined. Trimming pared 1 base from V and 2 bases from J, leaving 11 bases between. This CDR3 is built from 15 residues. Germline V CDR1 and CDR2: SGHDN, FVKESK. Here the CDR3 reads CASSQAKLRQETQYF. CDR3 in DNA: TGTGCCAGCAGCCAAGCGAAGCTAAGACAAGAGACCCAGTACTTC.

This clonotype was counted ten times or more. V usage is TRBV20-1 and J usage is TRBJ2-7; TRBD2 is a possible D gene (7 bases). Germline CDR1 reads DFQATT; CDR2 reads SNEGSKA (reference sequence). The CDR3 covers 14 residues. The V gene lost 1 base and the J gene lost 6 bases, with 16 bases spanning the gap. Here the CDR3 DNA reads TGCAGTGCTAGAGTTAGTGGGGGGGCCCCCGAGCAGTACTTC. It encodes CSARVSGGAPEQYF.

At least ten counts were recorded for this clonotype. The chain's CDR3 is CSASELQYF. CDR3 bases: TGCAGTGCTAGCGAACTGCAGTACTTC. This sequence joins TRBV20-1 and TRBJ2-7; D is unclear. Germline lookup yields CDR1 DFQATT and CDR2 SNEGSKA (reference sequence). CDR3 size: 9 residues. The V and J ends lost 3 bases and 9 bases respectively, with 6 bases between them.

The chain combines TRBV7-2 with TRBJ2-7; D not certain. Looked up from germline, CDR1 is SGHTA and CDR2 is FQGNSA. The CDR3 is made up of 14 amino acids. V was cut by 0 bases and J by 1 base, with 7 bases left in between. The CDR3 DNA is TGTGCCAGCAGCTTAGCGACGGTATCCTACGAGCAGTACTTC. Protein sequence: CASSLATVSYEQYF.

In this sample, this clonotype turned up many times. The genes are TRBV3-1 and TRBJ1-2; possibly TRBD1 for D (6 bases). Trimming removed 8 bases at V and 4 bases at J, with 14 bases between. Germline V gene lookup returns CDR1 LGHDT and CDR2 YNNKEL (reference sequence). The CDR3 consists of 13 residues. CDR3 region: CASQGSGPYGYTF. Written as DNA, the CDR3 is TGTGCCAGCCAGGGGTCGGGGCCCTATGGCTACACCTTC.

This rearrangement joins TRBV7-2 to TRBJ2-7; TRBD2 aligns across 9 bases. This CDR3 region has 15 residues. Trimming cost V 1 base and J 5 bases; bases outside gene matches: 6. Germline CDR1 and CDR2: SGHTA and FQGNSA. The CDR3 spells CASSLVAGALHEQYF. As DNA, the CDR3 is TGTGCCAGCAGCTTAGTAGCGGGAGCCCTACACGAGCAGTACTTC.

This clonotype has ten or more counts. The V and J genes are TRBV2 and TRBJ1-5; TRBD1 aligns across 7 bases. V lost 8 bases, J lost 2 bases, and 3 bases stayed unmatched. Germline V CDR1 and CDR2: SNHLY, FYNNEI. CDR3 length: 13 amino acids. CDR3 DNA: TGTGCCAGCGGCACAGGGGGCAATCAGCCCCAGCATTTT. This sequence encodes CASGTGGNQPQHF.

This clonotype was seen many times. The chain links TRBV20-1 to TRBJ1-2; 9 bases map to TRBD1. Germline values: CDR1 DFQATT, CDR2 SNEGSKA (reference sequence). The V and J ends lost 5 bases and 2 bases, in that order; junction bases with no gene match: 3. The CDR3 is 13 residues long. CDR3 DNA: TGCAGTGCTTCACAGGGGGCAAACTATGGCTACACCTTC. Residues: CSASQGANYGYTF.

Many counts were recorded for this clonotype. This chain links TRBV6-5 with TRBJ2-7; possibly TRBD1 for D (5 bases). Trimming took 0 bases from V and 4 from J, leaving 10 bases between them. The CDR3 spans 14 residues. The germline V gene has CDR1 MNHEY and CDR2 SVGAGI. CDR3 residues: CASSYSPQGYEQYF. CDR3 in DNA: TGTGCCAGCAGTTACTCGCCCCAGGGATACGAGCAGTACTTC.

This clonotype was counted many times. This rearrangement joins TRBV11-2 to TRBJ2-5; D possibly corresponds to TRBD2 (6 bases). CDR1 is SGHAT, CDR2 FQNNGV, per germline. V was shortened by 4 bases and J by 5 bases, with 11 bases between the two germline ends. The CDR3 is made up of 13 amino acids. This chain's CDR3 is CASSWGTVETQYF. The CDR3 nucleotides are TGTGCCAGCAGCTGGGGGACTGTTGAGACCCAGTACTTC.

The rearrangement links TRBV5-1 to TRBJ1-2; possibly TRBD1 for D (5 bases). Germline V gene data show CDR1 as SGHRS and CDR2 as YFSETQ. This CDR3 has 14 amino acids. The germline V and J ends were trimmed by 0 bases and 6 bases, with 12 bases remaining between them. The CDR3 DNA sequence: TGCGCCAGCAGCTTGGGACGGAAAGGGGATGGCTACACCTTC. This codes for CASSLGRKGDGYTF.

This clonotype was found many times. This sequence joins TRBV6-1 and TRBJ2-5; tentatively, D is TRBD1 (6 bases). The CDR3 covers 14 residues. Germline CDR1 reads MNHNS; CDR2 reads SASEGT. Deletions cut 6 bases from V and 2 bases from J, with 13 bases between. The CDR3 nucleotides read TGTGCCAGCAGCCCGGGACACGTACAAGAGACCCAGTACTTC. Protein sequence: CASSPGHVQETQYF.

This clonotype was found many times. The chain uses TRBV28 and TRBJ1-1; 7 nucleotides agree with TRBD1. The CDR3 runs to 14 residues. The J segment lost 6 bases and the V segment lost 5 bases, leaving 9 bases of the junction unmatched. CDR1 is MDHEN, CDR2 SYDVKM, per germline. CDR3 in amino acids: CASSPGQDLSEAFF. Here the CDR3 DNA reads TGTGCCAGCAGTCCTGGACAGGATCTTTCTGAAGCTTTCTTT.

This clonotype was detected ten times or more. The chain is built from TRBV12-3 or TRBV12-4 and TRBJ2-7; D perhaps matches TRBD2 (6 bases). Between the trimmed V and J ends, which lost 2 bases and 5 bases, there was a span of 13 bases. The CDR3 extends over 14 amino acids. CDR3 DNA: TGTGCCAGCAGTTTAAGTAGTGGAGGGGACGAGCAGTACTTC. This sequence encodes CASSLSSGGDEQYF.

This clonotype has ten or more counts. CDR3 coding DNA: TGTGCCAGCAGTTTAACCTTGCGTTCGGACACCGGGGAGCTGTTTTTT. Its translation: CASSLTLRSDTGELFF. V and J are TRBV28 and TRBJ2-2, with D unclear. The CDR3 spans 16 residues. V lost 2 bases and J 3 bases, leaving 13 bases between the germline ends. Germline lookup yields CDR1 MDHEN and CDR2 SYDVKM.

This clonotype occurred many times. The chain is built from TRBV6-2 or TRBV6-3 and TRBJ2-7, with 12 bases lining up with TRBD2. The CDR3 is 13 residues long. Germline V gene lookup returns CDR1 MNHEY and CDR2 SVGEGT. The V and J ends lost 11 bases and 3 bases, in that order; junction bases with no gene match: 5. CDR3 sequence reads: CAVMTSGGYEQYF. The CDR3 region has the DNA TGTGCCGTTATGACTAGCGGGGGCTACGAGCAGTACTTC.

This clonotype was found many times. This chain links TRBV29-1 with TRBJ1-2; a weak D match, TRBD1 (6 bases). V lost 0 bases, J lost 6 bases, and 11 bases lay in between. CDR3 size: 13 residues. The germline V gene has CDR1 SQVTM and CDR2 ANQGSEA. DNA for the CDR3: TGCAGCGTTGAAGATCGGCAGGGGAATGGCTACACCTTC. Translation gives CSVEDRQGNGYTF.

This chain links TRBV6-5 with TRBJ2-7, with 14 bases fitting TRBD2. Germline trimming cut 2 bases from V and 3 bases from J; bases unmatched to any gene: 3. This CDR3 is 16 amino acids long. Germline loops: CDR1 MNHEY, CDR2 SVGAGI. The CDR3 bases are TGTGCCAGCAGTTACCTGGGACTAGCGGGAGTCTACGAGCAGTACTTC. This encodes CASSYLGLAGVYEQYF.

CDR3 sequence: CASRQPGGREQYF. The CDR3 nucleotides are TGTGCCAGCAGGCAGCCAGGGGGGCGAGAGCAGTACTTC. This chain joins TRBV28 and TRBJ2-7; TRBD1 is a possible D gene (7 bases). This CDR3 has 13 residues. V was clipped by 6 bases and J by 7 bases, with 16 bases between them. Germline assignment: CDR1 MDHEN and CDR2 SYDVKM.

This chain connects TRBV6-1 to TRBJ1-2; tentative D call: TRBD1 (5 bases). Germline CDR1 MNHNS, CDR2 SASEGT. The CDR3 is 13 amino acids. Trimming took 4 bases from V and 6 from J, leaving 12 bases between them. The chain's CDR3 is CASSARPRDGYTF. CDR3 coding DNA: TGTGCCAGCAGTGCCCGCCCCAGGGATGGCTACACCTTC.

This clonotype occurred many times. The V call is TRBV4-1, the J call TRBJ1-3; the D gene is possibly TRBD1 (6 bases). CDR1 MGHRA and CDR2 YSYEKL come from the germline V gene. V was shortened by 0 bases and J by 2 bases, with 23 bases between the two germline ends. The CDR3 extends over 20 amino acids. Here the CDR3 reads CASSQDVTRKAWGPGNTIYF. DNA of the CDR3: TGCGCCAGCAGCCAAGATGTCACCAGAAAGGCGTGGGGGCCTGGAAACACCATATATTTT.

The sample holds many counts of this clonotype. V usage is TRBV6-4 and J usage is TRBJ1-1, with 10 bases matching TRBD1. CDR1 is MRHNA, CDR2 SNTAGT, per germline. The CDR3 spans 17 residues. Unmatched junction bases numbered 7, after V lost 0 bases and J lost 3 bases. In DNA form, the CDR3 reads TGTGCCAGCAGTGACTCGAGTCGGGGGACAGGGGACACTGAAGCTTTCTTT. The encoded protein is CASSDSSRGTGDTEAFF.

The CDR3 DNA follows: TGCAGTGTAGGGAGGGAGACCCAGTACTTC. Translation: CSVGRETQYF. The J gene is TRBJ2-5, the V gene TRBV20-1; a weak D match, TRBD2 (6 bases). V was shortened by 7 bases and J by 5 bases, with 8 bases between the two germline ends. CDR3 length: 10 residues. Germline V gene sequence: CDR1 DFQATT, CDR2 SNEGSKA (reference sequence).

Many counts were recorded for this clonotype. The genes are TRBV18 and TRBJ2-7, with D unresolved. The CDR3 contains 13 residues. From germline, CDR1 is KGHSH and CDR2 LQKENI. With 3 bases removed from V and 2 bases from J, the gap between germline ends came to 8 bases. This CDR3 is CASSPAPTYEQYF. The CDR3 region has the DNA TGTGCCAGCTCACCCGCACCAACCTACGAGCAGTACTTC.

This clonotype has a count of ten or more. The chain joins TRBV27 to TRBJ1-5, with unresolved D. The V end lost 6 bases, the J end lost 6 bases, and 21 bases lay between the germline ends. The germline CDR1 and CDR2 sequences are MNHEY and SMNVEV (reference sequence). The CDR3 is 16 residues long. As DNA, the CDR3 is TGTGCCAGCAGCCCCGGCCCGGGGTATCCGGGTCAGCCCCAGCATTTT. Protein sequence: CASSPGPGYPGQPQHF.